Listed below are T cell receptor beta chains from one sample, sequenced in a study of OX40 agonist ivuxolimab in advanced cancers. Profiled with immunoSEQ multiplex PCR; TCRdb holds only in-frame clones, not every one. This repertoire shows some 71,000 clones, around 86% found once; its top ten account for 2.5% to 3%. The sequenced sample was CD4+ or CD8+ T cells sorted from blood, obtained in a trial of the OX40 agonist ivuxolimab. The source of these receptors is an adult with an advanced solid tumor such as melanoma, head and neck, liver or kidney cancer. Each CDR3 is given with its conserved first and last residue.

V gene	J gene	CDR3 protein
TRBV9	TRBJ2-7	CASSVSRGDEQYF
TRBV7-2	TRBJ1-1	CASSFQGLRTEAFF
TRBV28	TRBJ2-7	CASRNSGTGSSYEQYF
TRBV7-3	TRBJ2-2	CASSLDAPGLSTGELFF
TRBV18	TRBJ2-5	CASSPDSSKETQYF
TRBV6-1	TRBJ1-5	CASARVAVNQPQHF
TRBV5-1	TRBJ2-3	CASSYSGMEADTQYF
TRBV5-4	TRBJ2-3	CASSLGRDTQYF
TRBV28	TRBJ1-1	CASSLITRISLTEAFF
TRBV29-1	TRBJ1-1	CSVGQLSNAEAFF
TRBV28	TRBJ1-5	CASSRREGDQPQHF
TRBV19	TRBJ1-4	CASSDGGIEKLFF
TRBV6-5	TRBJ1-6	CASSPLTGANSPLHF
TRBV7-9	TRBJ2-1	CASSLSGTNNEQFF
TRBV9	TRBJ2-1	CASSTRGLEYNEQFF
TRBV7-8	TRBJ2-1	CASSQNTGVRNEQFF
TRBV5-8	TRBJ1-5	CASSFRDQPQHF
TRBV27	TRBJ2-2	CASRMDRGDTGELFF
TRBV7-8	TRBJ2-1	CASSLTSGGVQNNEQFF
TRBV11-2	TRBJ2-5	CASSLERQGLKTQYF
TRBV29-1	TRBJ2-2	CSVEVAGGFTGELFF
TRBV28	TRBJ2-7	CASDRQGVREQYF
TRBV28	TRBJ1-2	CASRDPGALGNYGYTF
TRBV30	TRBJ2-3	CAWSRLERSTDTQYF
TRBV7-3	TRBJ2-3	CASSLSAGTQYF
TRBV5-4	TRBJ2-5	CASSSTLRGGGQETQYF
TRBV15	TRBJ2-3	CATSRPTRGDPFTDTQYF
TRBV5-1	TRBJ1-2	CASSLEGPVKAAGYTF
TRBV11-2	TRBJ1-1	CASSTWTEAFF
TRBV18	TRBJ2-7	CASSPRPLPHEQYF
TRBV28	TRBJ1-5	CASSLNNQPQHF
TRBV5-1	TRBJ1-4	CASSLSWGTNEKLFF
TRBV7-9	TRBJ2-5	CATRAEYQETQYF
TRBV5-1	TRBJ1-1	CASSSIGGDTEAFF
TRBV7-6	TRBJ1-5	CASSPTEYSNQPQHF
TRBV7-9	TRBJ2-5	CASSLLSGAGETQYF
TRBV6-5	TRBJ1-6	CATRQNSPLHF
TRBV4-2	TRBJ2-3	CASSQDPAGAQGVDTQYF
TRBV19	TRBJ1-5	CASMGQFNQPQHF